A selection of T cell receptor beta chains follows, all from one sample in a study of T cell changes during pregnancy in multiple sclerosis. TCRdb's table, derived via immunoSEQ multiplex PCR, lists solely in-frame clones and lacks some. The table includes about 49,000 clones, 94% detected once. The input for sequencing was CD8+ T cells from peripheral blood mononuclear cells, taken before pregnancy. The receptors were sampled from a female donor with multiple sclerosis, enrolled in a pregnancy study. Each CDR3 is given with its conserved first and last residue. The D gene is left open where the match is weak. For some rows the clone size is stated as once, few or many, or as a class when expanded; others skip it.

.	TRBD2	TRBJ2-1	TRBV12-5	CASALGLAGAGDEQFF	TGTGCTAGTGCCTTGGGACTAGCGGGAGCCGGCGATGAGCAGTTCTTC
once	.	TRBJ2-7	TRBV7-2	CASSPNSYEQYF	TGTGCCAGCAGTCCTAATTCCTACGAGCAGTACTTC
.	TRBD2	TRBJ2-7	TRBV6-5	CASSTGTSGTYEQYF	TGTGCCAGCAGCACCGGGACTAGCGGTACCTACGAGCAGTACTTC
.	.	TRBJ2-7	TRBV2	CASTPAGTLHEQYF	TGTGCCAGCACTCCGGCGGGGACCCTACACGAGCAGTACTTC
.	.	TRBJ1-2	TRBV5-7	CASSLGRSPGPNYGYTF	TGTGCCAGCAGCTTGGGGAGGTCTCCAGGTCCCAACTATGGCTACACCTTC
.	.	TRBJ1-2	TRBV5-1	CASSYSRANYGYTF	TGCGCCAGCAGCTACAGCAGAGCTAACTATGGCTACACCTTC
.	.	TRBJ2-1	TRBV7-8	CASSQVRDNEQFF	TGTGCCAGCAGCCAAGTTCGCGACAATGAGCAGTTCTTC
.	.	TRBJ1-3	TRBV5-1	CASTVDSYSGNTIYF	TGCGCCAGCACCGTCGACAGTTACTCTGGAAACACCATATATTTT
.	.	TRBJ2-2	TRBV28	CASSRGLNTGELFF	TGTGCCAGCAGCCGGGGACTTAACACCGGGGAGCTGTTTTTT
.	.	TRBJ2-7	TRBV28	CASSWAGLAYEQYF	TGTGCCAGCAGCTGGGCGGGTCTAGCCTACGAGCAGTACTTC
.	TRBD2	TRBJ2-1	TRBV19	CASSSSSGYNEQFF	TGTGCCAGTAGTTCGTCTAGCGGATACAATGAGCAGTTCTTC
.	TRBD1	TRBJ1-5	TRBV19	CASSIGTGGFQPQHF	TGTGCCAGTAGTATAGGGACAGGGGGCTTTCAGCCCCAGCATTTT
.	.	TRBJ2-2	TRBV7-6	CASSLLGDDGELFF	TGTGCCAGCAGCTTACTAGGGGATGACGGGGAGCTGTTTTTT
.	TRBD2	TRBJ2-7	TRBV27	CASSLNSGGYEQYF	TGTGCCAGCAGTTTAAACTCGGGGGGTTACGAGCAGTACTTC
.	.	TRBJ2-7	TRBV7-9	CASSSQTDRYEQYF	TGTGCCAGCAGCTCTCAGACAGACCGGTACGAGCAGTACTTC
.	.	TRBJ1-5	TRBV28	CASSPLGTDSNQPQHF	TGTGCCAGCAGCCCCTTAGGAACAGATAGCAATCAGCCCCAGCATTTT
.	.	TRBJ2-5	TRBV14	CASSQDYSRETQYF	TGTGCCAGCAGCCAAGATTACAGCCGAGAGACCCAGTACTTC
.	.	TRBJ1-1	TRBV19	CASSLFISSNTEAFF	TGTGCCAGTAGTCTCTTTATCTCCTCGAACACTGAAGCTTTCTTT
.	TRBD2	TRBJ2-3	TRBV2	CASATSGAKRTQYF	TGTGCCAGCGCAACTAGCGGAGCGAAAAGGACGCAGTATTTT
.	.	TRBJ1-5	TRBV6-5	CASRYTENFSNQPQHF	TGTGCCAGCAGATACACGGAGAATTTTAGCAATCAGCCCCAGCATTTT
medium-sized	TRBD1	TRBJ1-5	TRBV28	CASSEQGALPSNQPQHF	TGTGCCAGCAGTGAGCAGGGGGCCCTCCCTAGCAATCAGCCCCAGCATTTT
.	.	TRBJ1-2	TRBV7-9	CAGWEPGIYYGYTF	TGTGCCGGATGGGAGCCCGGGATCTACTATGGCTACACCTTC
.	TRBD2	TRBJ2-1	TRBV10-3	CAISPQAGAVYNEQFF	TGTGCCATCAGCCCACAAGCGGGAGCGGTCTACAATGAGCAGTTCTTC
.	.	TRBJ2-7	TRBV18	CASSPGAPYEQYF	TGTGCCAGCTCACCAGGGGCCCCCTACGAGCAGTACTTC
once	TRBD2	TRBJ2-5	TRBV4-2	CASSQVLSSGYQETQYF	TGTGCCAGCAGCCAAGTTCTGTCTAGCGGCTATCAAGAGACCCAGTACTTC
.	.	TRBJ1-2	TRBV25-1	CASSEYLAGYTF	TGTGCCAGCAGTGAATATCTAGCTGGCTACACCTTC
.	TRBD2	TRBJ2-7	TRBV9	CASSATLTRDYYEQYF	TGTGCCAGCAGCGCGACGTTGACACGGGACTACTACGAGCAGTACTTC
.	.	TRBJ2-3	TRBV27	CASSPDWGGGTDTQYF	TGTGCCAGCAGTCCCGATTGGGGCGGTGGCACAGATACGCAGTATTTT
.	TRBD2	TRBJ2-2	TRBV9	CASSAAGLNTGELFF	TGTGCCAGCAGCGCAGCGGGACTTAACACCGGGGAGCTGTTTTTT
.	TRBD2	TRBJ2-7	TRBV9	CASSFTGTSPYEQYF	TGTGCCAGCAGTTTTACCGGGACTAGCCCCTACGAGCAGTACTTC
.	TRBD1	TRBJ1-1	TRBV19	CASSIQTGGEAFF	TGTGCCAGTAGTATTCAAACAGGGGGGGAAGCTTTCTTT
.	TRBD2	TRBJ2-7	TRBV7-9	CASSLSGNLYEQYF	TGTGCCAGCAGCCTTAGCGGGAATCTCTACGAGCAGTACTTC
.	TRBD1	TRBJ1-2	TRBV27	CASSGTGSYYGYTF	TGTGCCAGCAGCGGGACAGGATCTTATTATGGCTACACCTTC
.	TRBD1	TRBJ2-7	TRBV18	CASSPRDRAFSYEQYF	TGTGCCAGCTCACCCCGGGACAGGGCTTTCTCCTACGAGCAGTACTTC
once	.	TRBJ2-1	TRBV7-9	CASSSDEQFF	TGTGCCAGCAGCTCGGATGAGCAGTTCTTC
.	.	TRBJ2-1	TRBV5-4	CASSSGWEASLEQFF	TGTGCCAGCAGCTCTGGGTGGGAGGCCTCTCTTGAGCAGTTCTTC
.	TRBD2	TRBJ2-3	TRBV4-1	CASSQELAGSTDTQYF	TGCGCCAGCAGCCAGGAACTAGCGGGATCCACAGATACGCAGTATTTT
.	TRBD2	TRBJ2-7	TRBV7-9	CATSGRDSYEQYF	TGTGCCACCAGCGGGAGGGACTCCTACGAGCAGTACTTC
.	TRBD2	TRBJ2-3	TRBV4-1	CASHKELAGGGDTQYF	TGCGCCAGCCATAAGGAACTAGCGGGAGGGGGAGATACGCAGTATTTT
.	TRBD1	TRBJ1-1	TRBV27	CASSLSGTGGTEAFF	TGTGCCAGCAGTTTATCAGGGACAGGAGGCACTGAAGCTTTCTTT
.	.	TRBJ1-3	TRBV9	CASSTSREGVGSSGNTIYF	TGTGCCAGCAGCACAAGCCGAGAGGGTGTGGGTAGCTCTGGAAACACCATATATTTT
.	TRBD2	TRBJ2-7	TRBV30	CAWRPLGLVEQYF	TGTGCCTGGAGGCCGTTGGGACTAGTCGAGCAGTACTTC
.	TRBD1	TRBJ2-7	TRBV5-6	CASSSLDRYYEQYF	TGTGCCAGCAGCTCCCTGGACAGGTACTACGAGCAGTACTTC
.	.	TRBJ2-2	TRBV11-3	CASSLRLDATGELFF	TGTGCCAGCAGCTTAAGACTAGATGCCACCGGGGAGCTGTTTTTT
.	.	TRBJ1-3	TRBV6-1	CASSEALIGQPISGNTIYF	TGTGCCAGCAGTGAAGCGCTTATCGGACAGCCGATCTCTGGAAACACCATATATTTT
once	TRBD1	TRBJ2-7	TRBV7-9	CASSLAGTGTYEQYF	TGTGCCAGCAGCTTGGCCGGGACAGGGACCTACGAGCAGTACTTC
.	.	TRBJ2-1	TRBV5-8	CASSLGLYWDEQFF	TGTGCCAGCAGCTTAGGACTGTACTGGGATGAGCAGTTCTTC
.	TRBD2	TRBJ2-1	TRBV4-2	CASSQESLAVLRDNEQFF	TGTGCCAGCAGCCAAGAGAGCCTAGCGGTTTTGAGGGATAATGAGCAGTTCTTC
few	TRBD1	TRBJ2-1	TRBV9	CASSVGTGANNEQFF	TGTGCCAGCAGCGTTGGGACAGGGGCCAACAATGAGCAGTTCTTC
.	TRBD1	TRBJ1-2	TRBV6-1	CASSESQGAANYGYTF	TGTGCCAGCAGTGAATCTCAGGGGGCGGCTAACTATGGCTACACCTTC
.	.	TRBJ2-7	TRBV27	CASSLEGRGSPWEQYF	TGTGCCAGCAGTTTGGAGGGACGGGGGTCTCCTTGGGAGCAGTACTTC
.	.	TRBJ1-2	TRBV18	CASSPWGRLGYGYTF	TGTGCCAGCTCACCATGGGGGCGCCTTGGCTATGGCTACACCTTC